This TCR beta chain was found in a study of spatial heterogeneity in lung cancer (dated by TCRdb to the late 2010s). In terms of the full investigation: Beta-chain transcripts were consistently detected in greater numbers than alpha-chain transcripts, which likely reflects a higher abundance of beta-chain transcripts. A strong correlation was found between TCR transcript counts in tumor regions and a T cell transcriptional module score from matched bulk RNA-seq. In the raw uncorrected reads, each unique combination of TCR and UMI appeared on average more than ten times. In non-small cell lung cancer, the study quantitatively compared TCR alpha and beta repertoires across several tumor regions, matched nontumor lung, and blood. Nonsynonymous mutation counts, determined by whole-exome sequencing of tumor tissue, were related to features of the TCR repertoire. At surgery, hundreds of tumor regions, around 64 matched nontumor lung samples and 56 PBMC samples were TCR-sequenced for both alpha and beta chains.

What the research found in general, with its limitations: The number of expanded intratumoral alpha and beta TCRs correlated with the tumor nonsynonymous mutation count. TCR-seq was estimated to cover only approximately 7% of tumor T cells for alpha chains and roughly 14% for beta chains. Additional single-cell paired TCR alpha and beta sequencing was considered necessary to confirm, at a functional level, the hypothesis that regional TCRs recognize regional mutations. Counts of ubiquitous and regional expanded TCRs correlated with counts of ubiquitous and regional nonsynonymous mutations, respectively.

The time point label corresponds to: sample taken at primary tumor resection. Samples were obtained from approximately 70 patients with early-stage, untreated non-small cell lung cancer from the lung TRACERx cohort. Without any cell sorting, TCR sequencing was performed on whole RNA extracted either from tumor and nontumor lung tissue or from cryopreserved PBMC samples. Only patients for whom sufficient RNA was available from at least two tumor regions were selected for TCR sequencing. Before being selected, tumor and adjacent nontumor lung specimens were reviewed by a lung pathologist. This clonotype was seen ten or more times. Its target antigen remains unknown. It has no much larger one-base neighbor in the sample; base qualities were not kept. V and J lose 6 bases and 7 bases, and a span of 7 bases separates them. The cysteine opens and the phenylalanine closes a CDR3 of 11 amino acids. The DNA shown is the 33-base CDR3, in frame from base 1.

Library preparation was by 5' RACE. The listed sequencing device is NextSeq 500. In the TCR library protocol, a unique molecular identifier was attached to each TCR cDNA molecule so that PCR and sequencing errors could be corrected. As for the authors' bioinformatics: TCR identification, UMI-based error correction and CDR3 extraction were performed with Decombinator tools. Expanded TCRs were defined as those above a frequency of 2 per 1,000, corresponding to the top 1% of the tumor frequency distribution. Expanded tumor TCRs were classed as regional if statistically deemed absent (corrected P<0.05) from at least one tumor region, otherwise ubiquitous. Renyi diversity was computed with the R vegan package after each repertoire had been subsampled 100 times to 5,000 TCRs. To build CDR3 similarity networks, amino acid triplet string-kernel similarity was used, and CDR3s were connected when their pairwise similarity was above 0.82. TCRdb took the public reads, trimmed them with fastp at Q25, ran MiXCR for clone calling and kept in-frame beta chains. Duplicate CDR3 protein sequences are folded into a single record with the most common DNA and genes. The V and J calls were determined by TCRdb, not by the authors. Here the sample has about 100,000 distinct CDR3 sequences; about 4.6% occur a single time. In total, the top ten clones hold 21% of the sample.

The source of this sequence is a male donor with early-stage non-small cell lung cancer. Specimen: lung tumor tissue, collected at surgery. The chain is made from TRBV12-3 or TRBV12-4 and TRBJ2-1; the D gene identity is not certain. The CDR3 protein is CASSLGNEQFF. The DNA sequence is as follows: TGTGCCAGCAGCCTAGGTAATGAGCAGTTCTTC.